Listed here are 30 T cell receptor beta chains from one sample, sequenced in a study of identical twins. TCRdb re-called the 5' RACE reads through MiXCR, storing one row per CDR3 protein. The data show about 720,000 distinct CDR3 sequences, roughly 20% seen once. This sample was also put to use in a study of T cells expressing NK-cell markers.

What was sequenced was PBMCs. These receptors all stem from a woman aged 18-29 years in good health.

This clonotype occurred a few times. The V call is TRBV7-9, the J call TRBJ1-6, with no clear D. Trimming removed 6 bases from V and 5 bases from J, with 11 bases in between. The CDR3 loop spans 14 amino acids. Germline V gene lookup returns CDR1 SEHNR and CDR2 FQNEAQ (reference sequence). CDR3 nucleotides: TGTGCCAGCAGTCGAGACTCAGATAATTCACCCCTCCACTTT. Protein sequence: CASSRDSDNSPLHF.

This chain connects TRBV5-4 to TRBJ2-7, with TRBD1 matching 7 bases. The CDR3 loop spans 15 amino acids. Germline V CDR1 and CDR2: SGHNT, YYREEE (reference sequence). V lost 5 bases, J lost 1 base, and 9 bases stayed unmatched. This CDR3 reads CASRLETGNSYEQYF. The CDR3 nucleotides read TGTGCCAGCAGGCTCGAGACAGGGAATTCCTACGAGCAGTACTTC.

The chain combines TRBV6-1 with TRBJ1-2, with no clear D. Per the germline V gene, CDR1 is MNHNS and CDR2 is SASEGT. The CDR3 is 14 residues long. V was trimmed by 8 bases and J by 2 bases, leaving 15 bases between them. The CDR3 region is CASRRDLDNYGYTF. The CDR3 nucleotides are TGTGCCAGCCGACGGGATTTAGACAACTATGGCTACACCTTC.

The rearrangement uses TRBV12-3 or TRBV12-4 and TRBJ1-2; 9 nucleotides line up with TRBD1. V trimming: 8 bases; J trimming: 3 bases; junction bases outside the gene matches: 13. The CDR3 has 16 residues. The CDR3, as DNA: TGTGCCAGCTCCGGACAGGGGAGGTATATTCACTATGGCTACACCTTC. This sequence encodes CASSGQGRYIHYGYTF.

This clonotype was counted a few times. The gene calls are TRBV4-3 and TRBJ1-6, with a tentative D call TRBD1 (5 bases). V gave up 1 base and J gave up 9 bases, with 13 bases separating them. This CDR3 is 15 amino acids long. Germline V lookup: CDR1 LGHNA, CDR2 YSLEER. CDR3 sequence (DNA): TGCGCCAGCAGCCAAGTCTCCAGGGCTGCTTCACCCCTCCACTTT. It is translated as CASSQVSRAASPLHF.

This clonotype turned up a few times. CDR3 in amino acids: CASSYWDTSGAGEQFF. CDR3 DNA sequence: TGTGCCAGCAGTTACTGGGATACTAGCGGGGCTGGTGAGCAGTTCTTC. V and J are TRBV6-5 and TRBJ2-1, with 10 bases fitting TRBD2. CDR1 and CDR2 from the germline V gene are MNHEY and SVGAGI. CDR3 length: 16 residues. V lost 1 base and J lost 9; bases outside the gene matches: 9.

This chain uses TRBV7-9 with TRBJ2-5; a possible D gene is TRBD2 (6 bases). V was pared by 4 bases and J by 5 bases, with 14 bases between. The CDR3 runs 14 residues. Germline V gene lookup returns CDR1 SEHNR and CDR2 FQNEAQ (reference sequence). The CDR3 region has the DNA TGTGCCAGCAGCTCCCGGGAGAAAAGGGAGACCCAGTACTTC. It yields the protein CASSSREKRETQYF.

This clonotype was detected only a few times. The rearrangement joins TRBV27 to TRBJ2-7; TRBD2 agrees at 10 bases. V trimming: 5 bases; J trimming: 5 bases; junction bases outside the gene matches: 9. The germline V gene has CDR1 MNHEY and CDR2 SMNVEV (reference sequence). CDR3 size: 15 residues. The DNA of the CDR3 is TGTGCCAGCAGTCACCGGACTAGCGGATCGCACGAGCAGTACTTC. Amino acid sequence: CASSHRTSGSHEQYF.

The rearrangement links TRBV11-2 to TRBJ2-5, with TRBD2 matching 10 bases. The germline V gene encodes CDR1 SGHAT and CDR2 FQNNGV. This CDR3 is built from 16 residues. J gave up 4 bases and V 2 bases, and 7 bases lay outside the gene matches. The CDR3 reads CASSLRSGRGSETQYF. The CDR3 coding sequence is TGTGCCAGCAGCTTAAGGAGCGGGAGGGGGTCAGAGACCCAGTACTTC.

This clonotype occurred a few times. This chain joins TRBV12-3 or TRBV12-4 and TRBJ1-3; D not certain. This CDR3 spans 14 amino acids. V was cut by 6 bases and J by 0 bases, with 9 bases left in between. For the CDR3, the DNA is TGTGCCAGCAGAGACCCTAGCTCTGGAAACACCATATATTTT. It specifies CASRDPSSGNTIYF.

This clonotype has more than one count but fewer than ten. V usage is TRBV12-3 or TRBV12-4 and J usage is TRBJ2-5; no definite D call. The CDR3 length is 15 residues. Trimming removed 1 base from V and 2 bases from J, with 11 bases in between. CDR3 nucleotide sequence: TGTGCCAGCAGTTTAGATGCAGACTCTCAAGAGACCCAGTACTTC. Its translation is CASSLDADSQETQYF.

V gene TRBV5-1 combines with J gene TRBJ2-1; no definite D call. This CDR3 spans 12 amino acids. Germline-derived CDR1 and CDR2 are SGHRS and YFSETQ. V was pared by 0 bases and J by 9 bases, with 7 bases between. CDR3 DNA sequence: TGCGCCAGCAGCTTGGTTGCAACTGAGCAGTTCTTC. It translates to CASSLVATEQFF.

The chain employs TRBV6-4 and TRBJ1-2; tentative D call: TRBD1 (5 bases). Germline V lookup: CDR1 MRHNA, CDR2 SNTAGT. This CDR3 is 14 amino acids long. V was pared by 6 bases and J by 7 bases, with 18 bases between. The CDR3 DNA reads as TGTGCCAGCAGCCCCACCAGGGAATCTTTTGGCTACACCTTC. Translating it yields CASSPTRESFGYTF.

This clonotype was seen a handful of times. This chain uses TRBV7-9 with TRBJ2-3; D gene uncertain. V was trimmed by 2 bases and J by 2 bases, leaving 8 bases between them. Germline V lookup: CDR1 SEHNR, CDR2 FQNEAQ (reference sequence). This CDR3 comprises 14 residues. In DNA, the CDR3 is TGTGCCAGCAGCTTATACGCCTACACAGATACGCAGTATTTT. It translates to CASSLYAYTDTQYF.

This clonotype has more than one count but fewer than ten. The V and J genes are TRBV7-8 and TRBJ2-1; 13 bases line up with TRBD2. The CDR3 is made up of 16 amino acids. V lost 3 bases and J lost 7; bases outside the gene matches: 6. Germline V gene lookup returns CDR1 SGHVS and CDR2 FQNEAQ. Here the CDR3 reads CASSLRTSGGENEQFF. In nucleotides, the CDR3 is TGTGCCAGCAGCTTGAGGACTAGCGGGGGAGAGAATGAGCAGTTCTTC.

The J gene is TRBJ2-3, the V gene TRBV6-5; D is unclear. CDR3 size: 15 residues. Germline CDR1 MNHEY, CDR2 SVGAGI. The ends were cut back, 3 bases at V and 6 bases at J, with 16 bases in the middle. CDR3: CASSYSGSTADTQYF. The CDR3 region has the DNA TGTGCCAGCAGTTATTCCGGCTCGACTGCCGATACGCAGTATTTT.

This clonotype was seen more than once but under ten times. This chain joins TRBV6-5 and TRBJ2-7; D call uncertain. Germline CDR1 is MNHEY and CDR2 is SVGAGI. CDR3 size: 11 residues. V lost 6 bases, J lost 6 bases, and 9 bases lay in between. The chain's CDR3 is CASSTSAEQYF. CDR3 nucleotides: TGTGCCAGCAGCACCTCTGCCGAGCAGTACTTC.

The gene calls are TRBV7-2 and TRBJ2-7; D remains unclear. Trimming pared 2 bases from V and 4 bases from J, leaving 15 bases between. CDR3 length equals 15 residues. Per the germline V gene, CDR1 is SGHTA and CDR2 is FQGNSA. The chain's CDR3 is CASSLSPQAPYEQYF. For the CDR3, the DNA is TGTGCCAGCAGCTTATCCCCCCAGGCCCCATACGAGCAGTACTTC.

The sample holds one count of this clonotype. J is TRBJ2-5 and V is TRBV15; a possible D gene is TRBD2 (6 bases). The V end was cut by 0 bases, the J end by 0 bases, with 8 bases between. There are 15 residues in the CDR3. CDR1 and CDR2 (germline): LNHNV, YYDKDF (reference sequence). The DNA of the CDR3 is TGTGCCACCAGCAGAGATCCGGGGGACCAAGAGACCCAGTACTTC. The encoded protein is CATSRDPGDQETQYF. The full variable domain, its missing parts supplied by reference TRBV15 and TRBJ2-5, is DAMVIQNPRYQVTQFGKPVTLSCSQTLNHNVMYWYQQKSSQAPKLLFHYYDKDFNNEADTPDNFQSRRPNTSFCFLDIRSPGLGDTAMYLCATSRDPGDQETQYFGPGTRLLVL.

The J gene is TRBJ2-7, the V gene TRBV6-5; TRBD1 matches 11 bases. V dropped 7 bases and J dropped 3; count of bases not matched to a gene: 5. The CDR3 runs 14 residues. The germline V gene has CDR1 MNHEY and CDR2 SVGAGI. CDR3 sequence reads: CASKFGTGGYEQYF. Written as DNA, the CDR3 is TGTGCCAGCAAGTTCGGGACAGGGGGCTACGAGCAGTACTTC.

At least ten counts were recorded for this clonotype. The chain recombines TRBV5-1 with TRBJ2-3, with 8 bases lining up with TRBD2. Germline V lookup: CDR1 SGHRS, CDR2 YFSETQ. This CDR3 is 15 amino acids long. The ends lost 0 bases at V and 5 bases at J; junction bases unmatched: 5. CDR3 in amino acids: CASSLGGSGGDTQYF. CDR3 bases: TGCGCCAGCAGCTTGGGGGGCAGCGGGGGAGATACGCAGTATTTT.

In its sample, this clonotype was seen a few times. The CDR3 loop reads CSASNGRLSYNEQFF. The CDR3 coding sequence is TGCAGTGCTAGTAACGGTAGACTCTCCTACAATGAGCAGTTCTTC. The rearrangement links TRBV20-1 to TRBJ2-1; the D is unclear. CDR1 DFQATT and CDR2 SNEGSKA come from the germline V gene (reference sequence). V lost 3 bases and J lost 0, with 12 bases in between. This CDR3 has 15 amino acids.

This chain connects TRBV20-1 to TRBJ2-5, with 12 bases aligning to TRBD2. There are 14 residues in the CDR3. CDR1 is DFQATT, CDR2 SNEGSKA, per germline (reference sequence). With V trimmed by 5 bases and J by 4 bases, 5 bases remained unmatched. The CDR3 sequence: CSAPPGLAGETQYF. CDR3 DNA: TGCAGTGCTCCACCGGGACTAGCGGGAGAGACCCAGTACTTC.

The chain joins TRBV20-1 to TRBJ2-2; perhaps TRBD1 as D (6 bases). CDR1 is DFQATT, CDR2 SNEGSKA, per germline (reference sequence). Trimming shortened V by 3 bases and J by 6 bases, and 14 bases separated the two germline ends. This CDR3 is 14 amino acids long. The DNA for the CDR3 is TGCAGTGCTAGGCCAACAGGGAAGCCCGGGGAGCTGTTTTTT. Amino acids: CSARPTGKPGELFF.

This chain joins TRBV6-5 and TRBJ2-4, with 7 bases fitting TRBD1. From germline, CDR1 is MNHEY and CDR2 SVGAGI. J was trimmed by 1 base and V by 2 bases; bases with no gene match: 2. This CDR3 is 15 amino acids long. This CDR3 reads CASSYLQGAKNIQYF. The DNA of the CDR3 is TGTGCCAGCAGTTACCTACAGGGGGCCAAAAACATTCAGTACTTC.

This clonotype has only a few counts. The chain is built from TRBV20-1 and TRBJ2-1; no clear D. This CDR3 region has 12 residues. Per germline, CDR1 DFQATT and CDR2 SNEGSKA (reference sequence). Trimming cost V 0 bases and J 10 bases, with 10 bases left between them. The CDR3 protein is CSARDHLVEQFF. In DNA, the CDR3 is TGCAGTGCTAGAGATCACCTGGTGGAGCAGTTCTTC.

The V gene is TRBV6-2 or TRBV6-3, the J gene TRBJ2-1, with 14 bases lining up with TRBD2. The CDR3 contains 16 residues. Per germline, CDR1 MNHEY and CDR2 SVGEGT. The V gene end was trimmed by 6 bases and the J gene end by 5 bases; junction bases not matched to a gene: 6. The CDR3 is CASRPTTSGRDNEQFF. CDR3 nucleotides: TGTGCCAGCAGACCCACGACTAGCGGGAGGGACAATGAGCAGTTCTTC.

This chain joins TRBV3-1 and TRBJ2-3; D is perhaps TRBD1 (6 bases). Trimming shortened V by 2 bases and J by 2 bases, and 14 bases separated the two germline ends. CDR3 length equals 16 residues. Germline V lookup: CDR1 LGHDT, CDR2 YNNKEL (reference sequence). CDR3 sequence: CASSQRSGTHTDTQYF. The CDR3 DNA follows: TGTGCCAGCAGCCAAAGGTCCGGGACACACACAGATACGCAGTATTTT.

The rearrangement joins TRBV6-5 to TRBJ2-7, with a weak D call TRBD1 (5 bases). CDR3 length equals 16 residues. V gave up 3 bases and J gave up 3 bases, with 18 bases separating them. Germline CDR1 reads MNHEY; CDR2 reads SVGAGI. Here the CDR3 DNA reads TGTGCCAGCAGTTATACCTTACAGGCGATCCTCTACGAGCAGTACTTC. Amino acid sequence: CASSYTLQAILYEQYF.

The gene calls are TRBV5-1 and TRBJ2-1; the D gene is possibly TRBD2 (6 bases). V gave up 0 bases and J gave up 8 bases, with 12 bases separating them. CDR1 is SGHRS, CDR2 YFSETQ, per germline. This CDR3 is 14 amino acids long. The CDR3 bases are TGCGCCAGCAGCTTGGCGGGGACTGTCCATGAGCAGTTCTTC. It specifies CASSLAGTVHEQFF.